Listed here are 25 T cell receptor beta chains from one sample, sequenced in a study of neurological immune-mediated disorders. TCRdb passed the 5' RACE reads through MiXCR, listing each CDR3 protein once. Among some 38,000 distinct CDR3 sequences listed, 3% to 4% were seen once. Specimen: PBMCs. The receptors stem from a man aged 25 to 40 with multiple sclerosis.

Many counts were recorded for this clonotype. V usage is TRBV20-1 and J usage is TRBJ1-1; 9 bases are shared with TRBD1. With V trimmed by 3 bases and J by 0 bases, 8 bases remained unmatched. Germline CDR1 is DFQATT and CDR2 is SNEGSKA (reference sequence). The length of the CDR3 is 16 residues. The DNA for the CDR3 is TGCAGTGCTAGGGGACAGGGCCCAGGCCTGAACACTGAAGCTTTCTTT. Its protein product is CSARGQGPGLNTEAFF.

This clonotype has more than one count but fewer than ten. The chain carries TRBV7-9 and TRBJ2-3, with TRBD2 matching 7 bases. The CDR3 spans 14 residues. After removal of 1 base from V and 4 bases from J, the junction contained 2 bases not matched to a gene. CDR1 is SEHNR and CDR2 is FQNEAQ in the germline V gene (reference sequence). The DNA for the CDR3 is TGTGCCAGCAGCTTAGGGGGGGGGGCAGATACGCAGTATTTT. Encoded protein: CASSLGGGADTQYF.

There are many counts of this clonotype. The chain is built from TRBV7-2 and TRBJ1-2, with TRBD1 identical over 8 bases. Germline values: CDR1 SGHTA, CDR2 FQGNSA. This CDR3 is built from 14 residues. V shed 5 bases and J 4 bases; nucleotides not matched to a gene: 6. DNA for the CDR3: TGTGCCAGCAGCGGAGGACAGGGAGGCTATGGCTACACCTTC. Protein product: CASSGGQGGYGYTF.

The rearrangement uses TRBV20-1 and TRBJ1-2, with a tentative D call TRBD1 (5 bases). The CDR3 covers 13 residues. V was shortened by 3 bases and J by 5 bases, with 13 bases between the two germline ends. CDR1 DFQATT and CDR2 SNEGSKA come from the germline V gene (reference sequence). The CDR3 sequence is CSASRASWYGYTF. In DNA form, the CDR3 reads TGCAGTGCTAGCAGGGCCTCCTGGTATGGCTACACCTTC.

This clonotype was detected many times. The chain couples TRBV3-1 to TRBJ2-1; a possible D gene is TRBD1 (6 bases). The CDR3 is made up of 12 amino acids. V was cut by 2 bases and J by 15 bases, with 14 bases left in between. Germline assignment: CDR1 LGHDT and CDR2 YNNKEL (reference sequence). The CDR3, as DNA: TGTGCCAGCAGCCAACGGACTCAGGGGTGGTTCTTC. It yields the protein CASSQRTQGWFF.

This clonotype appeared many times. This chain links TRBV6-5 with TRBJ2-1; maybe TRBD1 (6 bases). Germline assignment: CDR1 MNHEY and CDR2 SVGAGI. V lost 9 bases and J lost 0, with 9 bases in between. The CDR3 has 13 residues. CDR3 amino acids: CASTGPSYNEQFF. DNA of the CDR3: TGTGCCAGTACAGGGCCCTCCTACAATGAGCAGTTCTTC.

This CDR3 is CASSWERGFTQYF. The CDR3 region has the DNA TGTGCCAGCAGTTGGGAAAGGGGTTTCACGCAGTATTTT. This chain links TRBV12-3 or TRBV12-4 with TRBJ2-3, with D perhaps matching TRBD1 (5 bases). The CDR3 sequence is 13 residues long. V lost 4 bases and J lost 9, with 14 bases in between.

This clonotype was detected many times. The chain employs TRBV6-5 and TRBJ1-4, with D unresolved. The CDR3 is made up of 15 amino acids. Trimming shortened V by 0 bases and J by 4 bases, and 9 bases separated the two germline ends. Germline V gene data show CDR1 as MNHEY and CDR2 as SVGAGI. The CDR3 region has the DNA TGTGCCAGCAGTTACTCAGGGCGGGGTAATGAAAAACTGTTTTTT. As protein: CASSYSGRGNEKLFF.

This clonotype was seen at least ten times. The chain has TRBV12-3 or TRBV12-4 and TRBJ1-2, with a tentative D call TRBD1 (5 bases). The CDR3 spans 16 residues. The germline V and J ends were trimmed by 5 bases and 1 base, with 17 bases remaining between them. DNA for the CDR3: TGTGCCAGCAGTAAAATTTGGGACCGAATTAACTATGGCTACACCTTC. Translating it yields CASSKIWDRINYGYTF.

This clonotype is judged medium-sized. This rearrangement joins TRBV5-1 to TRBJ2-1; D remains ambiguous. Germline-derived CDR1 and CDR2 are SGHRS and YFSETQ. There are 13 residues in the CDR3. V was clipped by 4 bases and J by 7 bases, with 12 bases between them. In DNA, the CDR3 is TGCGCCAGCAGCCCTCGGGTTTCGAATGAGCAGTTCTTC. This sequence encodes CASSPRVSNEQFF.

On this clonotype itself: It is unclear where the CDR3 begins or ends on the DNA, so no DNA is shown, and the CDR3 is as TCRdb lists it. This chain connects TRBV12-3 or TRBV12-4 to TRBJ1-5; the table's TRBD1 call for D was not verified on the DNA. The CDR3 spans 15 amino acids, including both terminal residues. The CDR3 sequence is CASSLVGTGNQPQNF.

The sample holds a few counts of this clonotype. V and J are TRBV20-1 and TRBJ1-1; D call uncertain. There are 12 residues in the CDR3. CDR1 and CDR2 (germline): DFQATT, SNEGSKA (reference sequence). In DNA, the CDR3 is TGCGCCCCGCAAAGACGTACTTTTGAAGCTTTCTTT. Translating gives CAPQRRTFEAFF.

The sample holds many counts of this clonotype. This chain links TRBV20-1 with TRBJ2-3; D is ambiguous. The germline gives CDR1 DFQATT, CDR2 SNEGSKA (reference sequence). This CDR3 spans 15 amino acids. Trimming pared 3 bases from V and 0 bases from J, leaving 13 bases between. CDR3: CSASSRRVSTDTQYF. The CDR3 nucleotides are TGCAGTGCTAGTAGCAGAAGGGTTAGCACAGATACGCAGTATTTT.

This clonotype was observed a handful of times. V usage is TRBV6-2 or TRBV6-3 and J usage is TRBJ1-1, with D perhaps matching TRBD1 (5 bases). The germline V gene encodes CDR1 MNHEY and CDR2 SVGEGT. The CDR3 has 14 amino acids. The V gene lost 5 bases and the J gene lost 2 bases, with 12 bases spanning the gap. CDR3 loop: CASSGHGRNTEAFF. The CDR3 DNA reads TGTGCCAGCAGTGGACATGGGCGCAACACTGAAGCTTTCTTT.

This clonotype was picked up a small number of times. One base away lies a much larger clone, so this may be a sequencing read error. V gene TRBV6-6 combines with J gene TRBJ1-2; D is unclear. Trimming removed 5 bases from V and 0 bases from J, with 7 bases in between. There are 13 residues in the CDR3. Germline loops: CDR1 MNHNY, CDR2 SVGAGI (reference sequence). CDR3 sequence reads: CASSAQTNYGYTF. The CDR3 DNA follows: TGTGCCAGCAGTGCCCAGACTAACTATGGCTACACCTTC.

This clonotype was recorded many times. The chain employs TRBV12-3 or TRBV12-4 and TRBJ1-2; D is unresolved. The length of the CDR3 is 14 residues. The V and J ends lost 5 bases and 7 bases respectively, with 17 bases between them. CDR3 sequence (DNA): TGTGCCAGCAGTCCCAACCCTTATATCTCTGGCTACACCTTC. Translating it yields CASSPNPYISGYTF.

This clonotype was picked up many times. The genes are TRBV15 and TRBJ2-5; D perhaps matches TRBD1 (5 bases). Germline V gene sequence: CDR1 LNHNV, CDR2 YYDKDF (reference sequence). The CDR3 is 14 amino acids. V lost 1 base and J 5 bases, leaving 11 bases between the germline ends. The CDR3 region has the DNA TGTGCCACCAGCAGAGCTGGGGCTGGGGAGACCCAGTACTTC. Translated: CATSRAGAGETQYF.

This clonotype came up many times. CDR3 sequence: CASSPDRGSYNEQFF. CDR3 nucleotide sequence: TGTGCCAGCAGCCCGGACAGGGGTTCCTACAATGAGCAGTTCTTC. The chain carries TRBV7-8 and TRBJ2-1, with 9 bases identical to TRBD1. Germline V CDR1 and CDR2: SGHVS, FQNEAQ. V lost 5 bases, J lost 1 base, and 3 bases stayed unmatched. This CDR3 has 15 residues. Looking up the rest from reference TRBV7-8 and TRBJ2-1 gives the full variable domain: GAGVSQSPRYKVAKRGQDVALRCDPISGHVSLFWYQQALGQGPEFLTYFQNEAQLDKSGLPSDRFFAERPEGSVSTLKIQRTQQEDSAVYLCASSPDRGSYNEQFFGPGTRLTVL.

This clonotype was recorded at least ten times. V gene TRBV25-1 combines with J gene TRBJ1-6; 9 bases are shared with TRBD1. The CDR3 is made up of 13 amino acids. The J segment lost 9 bases and the V segment lost 6 bases, leaving 3 bases of the junction unmatched. Germline values: CDR1 MGHDK, CDR2 SYGVNS. This CDR3 is CASSRDRVSPLHF. The CDR3 DNA sequence: TGTGCCAGCAGCCGGGACAGGGTTTCACCCCTCCACTTT.

This clonotype was observed many times. The chain uses TRBV6-2 or TRBV6-3 and TRBJ2-2, with D perhaps TRBD1 (6 bases). The CDR3 is 13 amino acids. Trimming pared 4 bases from V and 7 bases from J, leaving 10 bases between. The germline gives CDR1 MNHEY, CDR2 SVGEGT. The CDR3 nucleotides are TGTGCCAGCAGTTCAGGGGAGCACGGGGAGCTGTTTTTT. Its protein is CASSSGEHGELFF.

This clonotype was detected many times. The chain uses TRBV6-1 and TRBJ1-1; maybe TRBD1 (5 bases). Trimming took 1 base from V and 0 from J, leaving 9 bases between them. The CDR3 is 15 amino acids. CDR1 and CDR2 from the germline V gene are MNHNS and SASEGT. The CDR3, as DNA: TGTGCCAGCAGTGAAGGGGCAGGGTTGAACACTGAAGCTTTCTTT. Translation gives CASSEGAGLNTEAFF.

This chain connects TRBV9 to TRBJ2-7; 7 bases map to TRBD1. The CDR3 has 15 residues. Per germline, CDR1 SGDLS and CDR2 YYNGEE. The V segment lost 2 bases and the J segment 1 base; nucleotides outside the gene matches: 6. For the CDR3, the DNA is TGTGCCAGCAGCGTCGAGACAGGGTGGTCCTACGAGCAGTACTTC. Translated: CASSVETGWSYEQYF.

This clonotype has a count of ten or more. The genes are TRBV24-1 and TRBJ2-7; no firm D call. Trimming shortened V by 3 bases and J by 0 bases, and 8 bases separated the two germline ends. This CDR3 has 14 amino acids. The germline V gene has CDR1 KGHDR and CDR2 SFDVKD. The CDR3 spells CATSDQQSSYEQYF. CDR3 DNA sequence: TGTGCCACCAGTGATCAACAGAGCTCCTACGAGCAGTACTTC.

This clonotype has a count of ten or more. V and J are TRBV5-8 and TRBJ1-1, with TRBD1 matching over 10 bases. The germline V gene encodes CDR1 SGHTS and CDR2 YDEGEE. V trimming: 3 bases; J trimming: 4 bases; junction bases outside the gene matches: 6. The CDR3 consists of 15 residues. The CDR3 is CASSWDRGSGTEAFF. Here the CDR3 DNA reads TGTGCCAGCAGCTGGGACAGGGGTTCGGGCACTGAAGCTTTCTTT. The full variable domain, its missing parts supplied by reference TRBV5-8 and TRBJ1-1, is EAGVTQSPTHLIKTRGQQATLRCSPISGHTSVYWYQQALGLGLQFLLWYDEGEERNRGNFPPRFSGRQFPNYSSELNVNALELEDSALYLCASSWDRGSGTEAFFGQGTRLTVV.

In this sample, this clonotype turned up many times. CDR3 protein: CSAGWDGTDTQYF. DNA for the CDR3: TGCAGTGCTGGATGGGACGGCACAGATACGCAGTATTTT. The J gene is TRBJ2-3, the V gene TRBV20-1, with D perhaps TRBD1 or TRBD2 (5 bases each). The CDR3 is 13 amino acids. Germline-derived CDR1 and CDR2 are DFQATT and SNEGSKA (reference sequence). V was pared by 5 bases and J by 1 base, with 10 bases between.